This is a list of T cell receptor beta chains from one sample in a study of a mutant IDH1 vaccine in newly diagnosed glioma. Measured with immunoSEQ multiplex PCR; TCRdb has only the in-frame clones, and not every one. The top ten clones hold less than 5.5% of a sample with roughly 21,000 clones, roughly 88% of them seen once. The source material was PBMCs, sampled from a glioma patient treated with radiotherapy, temozolomide or both. The receptors derive from a middle-aged man with glioma. CDR3s include the opening cysteine and the closing phenylalanine or tryptophan. Fields, in order: J gene, V gene, clone size, D gene, CDR3 DNA, CDR3 protein. The D gene is left open where the match is weak. Expanded clones get a size class; other rows say once, few or many, or leave the size out.

>TRBJ2-3|TRBV30|-|-
TGTGCCTGGAGCCCCCTGGCGGGTGTAAGCACAGATACGCAGTATTTT
CAWSPLAGVSTDTQYF
>TRBJ2-2|TRBV19|-|TRBD1
TGTGCCAGTAGTATCACAGGGGGCGCAGGAACCGGGGAGCTGTTTTTT
CASSITGGAGTGELFF
>TRBJ1-1|TRBV6-5|-|-
TGTGCCAGCAGGGCCGGGACAATGAACACTGAAGCTTTCTTT
CASRAGTMNTEAFF
>TRBJ2-2|TRBV2|-|-
TGTGCCAGCACCCAGGCGAACACCGGGGAGCTGTTTTTT
CASTQANTGELFF
>TRBJ1-5|TRBV7-2|-|-
TGTGCCAGCAGCTTACAGGGAGACGTAAGCAATCAGCCCCAGCATTTT
CASSLQGDVSNQPQHF
>TRBJ1-2|TRBV7-2|-|-
TGTGCCAGCAGCTTAGCGTGGGCGACCCGAAGGCTTGGCTACACCTTC
CASSLAWATRRLGYTF
>TRBJ1-1|TRBV6-6|-|-
TGTGCCAGCAGCACACAGTGGGGCACTGAAGCTTTCTTT
CASSTQWGTEAFF
>TRBJ1-4|TRBV7-9|-|-
TGTGCCAGCAGCTCACGGACAGCAACTAATGAAAAACTGTTTTTT
CASSSRTATNEKLFF
>TRBJ1-4|TRBV2|-|TRBD1
TGTGCCAGCAGTGATACAGGGGAACTGTTTTTT
CASSDTGELFF
>TRBJ2-4|TRBV5-4|once|-
TGTGCCAGCAGCCGTGACAGGCAGGACATTCAGTACTTC
CASSRDRQDIQYF
>TRBJ2-7|TRBV4-3|once|TRBD2
TGCGCCAGCAGCCAAGATGGGGCATCGGCTAGCGGGAAGAACGAGCAGTACTTC
CASSQDGASASGKNEQYF
>TRBJ2-2|TRBV7-2|-|-
TGTGCCAGCAGCCCCCGGACTACCATTAACACCGGGGAGCTGTTTTTT
CASSPRTTINTGELFF
>TRBJ2-2|TRBV29-1|-|-
TGCAGCGTTGAAGGGCTAATGAACACCGGGGAGCTGTTTTTT
CSVEGLMNTGELFF
>TRBJ2-5|TRBV5-4|-|TRBD2
TGTGCCAGCACCTCGGGGGCGGGAGGGCCTCAAGAGACCCAGTACTTC
CASTSGAGGPQETQYF
>TRBJ2-1|TRBV5-1|-|-
TGCGCCAGCAGCATCCGGGACAAGGGATCTAGGTCCTACAATGAGCAGTTCTTC
CASSIRDKGSRSYNEQFF
>TRBJ1-1|TRBV10-3|-|TRBD1
TGTGCCATCAGTGAGTACAGGGGATATACTGAAGCTTTCTTT
CAISEYRGYTEAFF
>TRBJ1-5|TRBV7-9|-|TRBD1
TGTGCCAGCAGCATAGGGGACAGGGAAAATGTGCCCCAGCATTTT
CASSIGDRENVPQHF
>TRBJ2-1|TRBV10-3|-|TRBD2
TGTGCCATCAGTGGAACTAGCGGAGATGAGCAGTTCTTC
CAISGTSGDEQFF
>TRBJ1-1|TRBV28|-|TRBD1
TGTGCCAGCAGTCTAACCCGGGACAGGGGACTGAACACTGAAGCTTTCTTT
CASSLTRDRGLNTEAFF
>TRBJ1-2|TRBV2|once|-
TGTGCCAGCAGTATCCAACCCTCCGCGGGGGACCGTGGCTACACCTTC
CASSIQPSAGDRGYTF
>TRBJ1-2|TRBV18|-|-
TGTGCCAGCATACGGCCCGGCTATGGCTACACCTTC
CASIRPGYGYTF
>TRBJ1-4|TRBV5-6|-|TRBD1
TGTGCCAGCAGCTTGGTACAGGGGGCTCGGGAAAAACTGTTTTTT
CASSLVQGAREKLFF
>TRBJ1-6|TRBV1|once|-
TGCACCAGCAGCCCCTGCCCCCCGAGCCTCAATTCACCCCTCCACTTT
CTSSPCPPSLNSPLHF
>TRBJ1-3|TRBV25-1|-|-
TGTGCCAGCAGTGATCCGGGACAACTAAGAAACACCATATATTTT
CASSDPGQLRNTIYF
>TRBJ2-7|TRBV6-1|-|TRBD1
TGTGCCAGGCAAAGGACAGGGGGAATACACGAGCAGTACTTC
CARQRTGGIHEQYF
>TRBJ1-4|TRBV30|-|-
TGTGCCTGGAGTGTCTGGGGAGGTGAAAAACTGTTTTTT
CAWSVWGGEKLFF
>TRBJ2-2|TRBV6-1|-|TRBD1
TGTGCCAGCAGTGCTAACAGGGGGGCCACCGGGGAGCTGTTTTTT
CASSANRGATGELFF
>TRBJ2-2|TRBV2|once|TRBD1
TGTGCCAGCAGCTTGGACAGGGCGGTCGGGGAGCTGTTTTTT
CASSLDRAVGELFF
>TRBJ2-7|TRBV5-4|few|TRBD1
TGTGCCAGCAGACGTGACAGGGGGCTCGACGAGCAGTACTTC
CASRRDRGLDEQYF
>TRBJ2-3|TRBV5-4|-|TRBD1
TGTGCCAGCAGCTTGGAGGACAGGGAGACAGATACGCAGTATTTT
CASSLEDRETDTQYF
>TRBJ2-5|TRBV11-2|-|-
TGTGCCAGCAGCTCCGGACAGCCGGGGCAAGAGACCCAGTACTTC
CASSSGQPGQETQYF
>TRBJ1-1|TRBV28|-|TRBD1
TGTGCCAGCAGACCGGGACAGATGAACACTGAAGCTTTCTTT
CASRPGQMNTEAFF
>TRBJ1-6|TRBV4-2|-|TRBD1
TGTGCCAGCAGCCCTGACAGGGAAGGCTCACCCCTCCACTTT
CASSPDREGSPLHF
>TRBJ1-5|TRBV30|-|-
TGTGCCTGGAGTCGCCAGGGCGCCGTTAGCAATCAGCCCCAGCATTTT
CAWSRQGAVSNQPQHF
>TRBJ1-5|TRBV7-2|once|-
TGTGCCAGCAGCTATTATAGCAATCAGCCCCAGCATTTT
CASSYYSNQPQHF
>TRBJ2-3|TRBV5-6|-|TRBD2
TGTGCCAGCAGCCCGGGACTAGCGGGCCATAGCACAGATACGCAGTATTTT
CASSPGLAGHSTDTQYF
>TRBJ1-1|TRBV5-1|-|-
TGCGCCAGCGGGGGAGGGGTGAACACTGAAGCTTTCTTT
CASGGGVNTEAFF
>TRBJ1-3|TRBV6-6|-|-
TGTGCCAGCAGTCCGGCGGGGGCGCGAGGAAACACCATATATTTT
CASSPAGARGNTIYF
>TRBJ1-1|TRBV5-1|-|TRBD1
TGCGCCAGCAGCTCCGGACAGGGCGAGGGAGCTTTCTTT
CASSSGQGEGAFF
>TRBJ2-3|TRBV30|-|-
TGTGCCTGGAGGGGGGGTGCTAGCACAGATACGCAGTATTTT
CAWRGGASTDTQYF
>TRBJ1-5|TRBV30|-|TRBD1
TGTGCCTGGAGGGACAGGGGCAATCAGCCCCAGCATTTT
CAWRDRGNQPQHF
>TRBJ1-6|TRBV15|-|-
TGTGCCACCAGCATTAGGGACGGAGCTTCACCCCTCCACTTT
CATSIRDGASPLHF
>TRBJ2-7|TRBV6-4|-|-
TGTGCCAGCAGTGTACTTGGGGGGCACGAGCAGTACTTC
CASSVLGGHEQYF
>TRBJ1-2|TRBV2|-|-
TGTGCCAGCAAGGCAGGGAGGCCTAACTATGGCTACACCTTC
CASKAGRPNYGYTF
>TRBJ2-2|TRBV18|-|-
TGTGCCAGCTCACGACCCACCCTCACCGGGGAGCTGTTTTTT
CASSRPTLTGELFF
>TRBJ2-7|TRBV2|-|-
TGTGCCAGCAGTGAGCGGGGCTTCAACGAGCAGTACTTC
CASSERGFNEQYF
>TRBJ1-3|TRBV13|once|-
TGTGCCAGCAGCCCCCGGGCGGGCTCTGGAAACACCATATATTTT
CASSPRAGSGNTIYF
>TRBJ2-5|TRBV18|few|TRBD2
TGTGCCAGCTCACCAGGGCTAGCGGGAGGTTCGGAGACCCAGTACTTC
CASSPGLAGGSETQYF
>TRBJ2-1|TRBV6-5|-|TRBD1
TGTGCCAGCAGTTACCCAGGGGGCAATGAGCAGTTCTTC
CASSYPGGNEQFF
>TRBJ2-5|TRBV5-4|-|-
TGTGCCAGCAGCTTGGGGGTTAGCGCGAAAGAGACCCAGTACTTC
CASSLGVSAKETQYF
>TRBJ1-1|TRBV2|few|-
TGTGCCAGCAAACGGGGAGAGACTGAAGCTTTCTTT
CASKRGETEAFF
>TRBJ2-5|TRBV4-1|-|TRBD2
TGCGCCAGCAGCCAAGATCTAGCGGGAGAACAAGAGACCCAGTACTTC
CASSQDLAGEQETQYF
>TRBJ1-5|TRBV30|once|TRBD1
TGTGCCTGGAGCCCGGGACAGGGTTCTCAGCCCCAGCATTTT
CAWSPGQGSQPQHF